This T cell receptor beta chain was sequenced during a study of blood T cells in healthy people across ages. Many counts were recorded for this clonotype. Peripheral blood, about 10 milliliters per donor, was collected. Combining a sample-barcoded 5' primer with a J-beta primer mix, a second PCR ran for about 7 to 11 cycles. Researchers report that each sample yielded at least 2.5 million CDR3-containing paired-end reads. TCRdb processed the 5' RACE reads anew with MiXCR; each CDR3 protein has one entry. This sample has 600,000 to 1,000,000 distinct CDR3 sequences, with roughly 25% found just once. This sample also appeared in a second study, on T cells of mothers and their children.

Sequencing input: blood. This clonotype was obtained from a boy aged 5-17 years in good health.

This chain's CDR3 is CASRLSETQYF. The CDR3 nucleotides read TGTGCCAGCAGGCTATCGGAGACCCAGTACTTC. This sequence joins TRBV2 and TRBJ2-5; no reliable D call. This CDR3 spans 11 amino acids. Looked up from germline, CDR1 is SNHLY and CDR2 is FYNNEI. V was cut by 6 bases and J by 5 bases, with 7 bases left in between.